A single sample gave rise to the 8 T cell receptor beta chains below, sequenced in a study of siplizumab effects on memory and regulatory T cells. Repertoires were generated with immunoSEQ multiplex PCR, while TCRdb's copy carries only in-frame clones and drops some. The sample consists of 70,000 to 95,000 clones, over 80% of them appearing once. Input material: CD4+ T cells sorted from blood. These receptors all stem from a human donor in good health.

The CDR3 DNA is TGTGCCAGCAGCTTCGCGGGAGGCAGCGAGCAGTTCTTC. Translated: CASSFAGGSEQFF. The chain recombines TRBV11-2 with TRBJ2-1, with 8 bases matching TRBD2. Germline loops: CDR1 SGHAT, CDR2 FQNNGV. The CDR3 contains 13 residues. Losses at the gene ends were 3 bases for V and 10 bases for J; bases not matched to a gene: 5.

This chain connects TRBV30 to TRBJ1-1, with D possibly matching TRBD1 (6 bases). Trimming removed 4 bases at V and 7 bases at J, with 13 bases between. In germline, CDR1 is GTSNPN, CDR2 SVGIG (reference sequence). The CDR3 covers 12 residues. CDR3 sequence (DNA): TGTGCCTGGACGACAGGCGTGGGTGAAGCTTTCTTT. This encodes CAWTTGVGEAFF.

This chain uses TRBV19 with TRBJ2-1, with TRBD2 identical over 10 bases. V was clipped by 4 bases and J by 7 bases; unmatched bases: 7. CDR1 and CDR2 from the germline V gene are LNHDA and SQIVND (reference sequence). This CDR3 region has 15 residues. CDR3 nucleotides: TGTGCCAGTAGTAAAGGACTAGCGGTCTGGAATGAGCAGTTCTTC. Translating gives CASSKGLAVWNEQFF.

The V call is TRBV30, the J call TRBJ1-2; D perhaps matches TRBD1 (5 bases). This CDR3 contains 12 residues. The germline V gene has CDR1 GTSNPN and CDR2 SVGIG (reference sequence). The V end was cut by 4 bases, the J end by 3 bases, with 9 bases between. The CDR3 DNA is TGTGCCTGGACCAGGGCCTACTATGGCTACACCTTC. Translation: CAWTRAYYGYTF.

The CDR3 DNA follows: TGCGCCAGCAGCTTGGCTAGCGGGAGGGCCAATGAGCAGTTCTTC. This translates into CASSLASGRANEQFF. The chain joins TRBV5-1 to TRBJ2-1, with 12 bases that match TRBD2. J was trimmed by 6 bases and V by 0 bases; bases with no gene match: 1. Germline CDR1 SGHRS, CDR2 YFSETQ. The CDR3 is 15 amino acids.

This clone has just one count. The V and J genes are TRBV19 and TRBJ1-2; D is possibly TRBD1 (6 bases). This CDR3 has 13 amino acids. V was clipped by 7 bases and J by 4 bases, with 13 bases between them. Germline V gives CDR1 LNHDA, CDR2 SQIVND (reference sequence). In DNA, the CDR3 is TGTGCCAGTAATCTCGGGACATTCTATGGCTACACCTTC. This codes for CASNLGTFYGYTF.

The chain carries TRBV2 and TRBJ2-2; 8 nucleotides agree with TRBD1. The CDR3 is made up of 14 amino acids. In germline, CDR1 is SNHLY, CDR2 FYNNEI. V lost 6 bases, J lost 7 bases, and 7 bases stayed unmatched. The CDR3 spells CASRRQGAIGELFF. CDR3 nucleotide sequence: TGTGCCAGCAGGCGGCAGGGGGCCATCGGGGAGCTGTTTTTT.

This chain links TRBV6-1 with TRBJ1-3; D uncertain. Per germline, CDR1 MNHNS and CDR2 SASEGT. The germline V and J ends were trimmed by 2 bases and 8 bases, with 1 base remaining between them. The CDR3 totals 10 residues. The chain's CDR3 is CASSEYTIYF. The CDR3 DNA reads TGTGCCAGCAGTGAATACACCATATATTTT.